The 12 T cell receptor beta chains listed next were all sequenced from one sample in a study of T cell responses to AZD1222 COVID-19 vaccine. Clones were sequenced by immunoSEQ multiplex PCR, and TCRdb holds only the in-frame ones, with some missing. The data show 120,000 to 150,000 clones, around 90% seen once. The sequencing used peripheral blood, collected on day 0 of AZD1222 vaccination. Receptor source: an adult in good health.

The chain combines TRBV30 with TRBJ2-2; weak D call: TRBD2 (5 bases). Between the trimmed V and J ends, which lost 7 bases and 1 base, there was a span of 10 bases. From germline, CDR1 is GTSNPN and CDR2 SVGIG (reference sequence). CDR3 length: 13 amino acids. This chain's CDR3 is CASSGRNTGELFF. The CDR3 DNA is TGTGCCTCCTCGGGGAGGAACACCGGGGAGCTGTTTTTT.

V is TRBV21-1 and J is TRBJ1-4; the table's D call, TRBD1, was not checked against the DNA. TRBV21-1 counts as a pseudogene. The CDR3 totals 19 residues. The CDR3, as DNA: TGTGCCAGACGCCACAGTACTCTACCGAACACCGCAACTAATGAAAAACTGTTTTTT. It translates to CARRHSTLPNTATNEKLFF.

The chain couples TRBV28 to TRBJ1-4, with TRBD1 identical over 8 bases. After removal of 7 bases from V and 8 bases from J, the junction contained 12 bases not matched to a gene. Germline V CDR1 and CDR2: MDHEN, SYDVKM. The CDR3 has 15 amino acids. The CDR3 DNA reads TGTGCCAGCACTTTTTCGGACAGGGATCGAGAAAAACTGTTTTTT. This encodes CASTFSDRDREKLFF.

V and J are TRBV15 and TRBJ1-5, with D tentatively TRBD1 (5 bases). Germline loops: CDR1 LNHNV, CDR2 YYDKDF (reference sequence). V was shortened by 3 bases and J by 6 bases, with 15 bases between the two germline ends. This CDR3 is 15 amino acids long. CDR3 residues: CATSRDQGFGQPQHF. The CDR3 coding sequence is TGTGCCACCAGCAGGGATCAGGGATTCGGTCAGCCCCAGCATTTT.

V is TRBV7-2 and J is TRBJ2-1; unclear D gene. The germline gives CDR1 SGHTA, CDR2 FQGNSA. CDR3 length equals 13 residues. V gave up 4 bases and J gave up 2 bases, with 6 bases separating them. CDR3 sequence reads: CASSSSTYNEQFF. CDR3 bases: TGTGCCAGCAGCTCCTCTACCTACAATGAGCAGTTCTTC.

This CDR3 is CASGSGSYEQYF. The CDR3 bases are TGTGCCAGCGGTTCTGGCTCCTACGAGCAGTACTTC. V gene TRBV7-8 combines with J gene TRBJ2-7; D gene ambiguous. Germline V gene data show CDR1 as SGHVS and CDR2 as FQNEAQ. The CDR3 is made up of 12 amino acids. Trimming left V 8 bases short and J 0 bases short, with 8 bases between.

The CDR3 DNA reads TGTGCCAGCAGCCCTCGTATCGGCTCCTACAATGAGCAGTTCTTC. It specifies CASSPRIGSYNEQFF. The chain employs TRBV11-2 and TRBJ2-1, with unresolved D. The germline CDR1 and CDR2 sequences are SGHAT and FQNNGV. Trimming pared 5 bases from V and 0 bases from J, leaving 11 bases between. The CDR3 length is 15 residues.

This chain links TRBV13 with TRBJ1-3; D gene ambiguous. V was cut by 7 bases and J by 9 bases, with 16 bases left in between. This CDR3 is built from 13 residues. Germline V CDR1 and CDR2: PRHDT, FYEKMQ (reference sequence). The CDR3 region is CASTPLASGTIYF. The CDR3 DNA is TGTGCCAGCACACCCCTCGCCTCGGGCACCATATATTTT. Full variable domain (rest looked up from reference TRBV13 and TRBJ1-3): AAGVIQSPRHLIKEKRETATLKCYPIPRHDTVYWYQQGPGQDPQFLISFYEKMQSDKGSIPDRFSAQQFSDYHSELNMSSLELGDSALYFCASTPLASGTIYFGEGSWLTVV.

This chain links TRBV6-2 or TRBV6-3 with TRBJ2-7; D may be TRBD1 or TRBD2 (6 bases each). In germline, CDR1 is MNHEY, CDR2 SVGEGT. Trimming removed 5 bases from V and 6 bases from J, with 20 bases in between. The CDR3 length is 15 residues. This CDR3 is CASSGSTGAWGEQYF. DNA for the CDR3: TGTGCCAGCAGTGGCTCGACGGGGGCCTGGGGCGAGCAGTACTTC.

V gene TRBV6-2 or TRBV6-3 combines with J gene TRBJ1-3; a possible D gene is TRBD1 (5 bases). V lost 4 bases, J lost 4 bases, and 17 bases lay in between. This CDR3 has 16 amino acids. The germline V gene has CDR1 MNHEY and CDR2 SVGEGT. CDR3 amino acids: CASSFRRGSGGNTIYF. The CDR3 nucleotides are TGTGCCAGCAGTTTTCGCCGGGGCTCGGGCGGAAACACCATATATTTT.

The chain joins TRBV5-1 to TRBJ2-4, with 8 bases identical to TRBD1. With V trimmed by 0 bases and J by 8 bases, 4 bases remained unmatched. The CDR3 has 14 amino acids. CDR1 is SGHRS and CDR2 is YFSETQ in the germline V gene. The CDR3 loop is CASSLAQDRDIQYF. The CDR3 DNA sequence: TGCGCCAGCAGCTTGGCCCAGGACAGGGACATTCAGTACTTC.

CDR3 region: CASSLGGAEEETQYF. The CDR3 region has the DNA TGTGCCAGCAGCTTAGGGGGGGCCGAAGAAGAGACCCAGTACTTC. The chain carries TRBV11-3 and TRBJ2-5; tentatively, D is TRBD1 or TRBD2 (6 bases each). CDR3 size: 15 residues. CDR1 and CDR2 from the germline V gene are SGHNT and YENEEA. The V end lost 1 base, the J end lost 3 bases, and 12 bases lay between the germline ends.